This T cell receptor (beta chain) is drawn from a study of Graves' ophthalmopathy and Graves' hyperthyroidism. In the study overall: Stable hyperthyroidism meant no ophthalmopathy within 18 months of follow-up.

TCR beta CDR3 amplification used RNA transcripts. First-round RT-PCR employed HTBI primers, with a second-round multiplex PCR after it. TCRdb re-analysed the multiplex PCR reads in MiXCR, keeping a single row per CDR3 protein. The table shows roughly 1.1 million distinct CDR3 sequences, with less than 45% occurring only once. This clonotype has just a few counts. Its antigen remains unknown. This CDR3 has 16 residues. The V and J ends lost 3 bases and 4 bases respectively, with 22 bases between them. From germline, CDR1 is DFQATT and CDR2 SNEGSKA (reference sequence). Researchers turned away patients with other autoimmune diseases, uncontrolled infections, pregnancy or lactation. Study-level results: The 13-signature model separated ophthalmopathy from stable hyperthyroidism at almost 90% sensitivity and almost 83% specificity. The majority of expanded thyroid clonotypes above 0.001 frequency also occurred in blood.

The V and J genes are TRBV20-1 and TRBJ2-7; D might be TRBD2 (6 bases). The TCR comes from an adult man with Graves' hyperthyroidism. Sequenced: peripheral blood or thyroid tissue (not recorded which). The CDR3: CSASGISGSLGYEQYF. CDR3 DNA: TGCAGTGCTAGTGGGATTAGCGGCAGCCTGGGGTACGAGCAGTACTTC.